This is a list of T cell receptor beta chains from one sample in a study of cytomegalovirus exposure and HLA in healthy donors. Generated by immunoSEQ multiplex PCR, the TCRdb table keeps only in-frame clones and is missing some. The sample lists roughly 200,000 clones; around 83% were seen once. The sequenced material came from PBMCs. The receptors shown here come from a man between 45 and 60 years old in good health and CMV-seronegative. The CDR3 runs from the conserved cysteine through the conserved F or W. A D gene is named only where the DNA matches it firmly. Not all rows give a size; the values are once, few, many and, for expanded clones, a class.

V gene	J gene	clone size	CDR3 length	D gene	CDR3 protein	CDR3 DNA
TRBV9	TRBJ2-1	-	16	TRBD1	CASSAPQGALYNEQFF	TGTGCCAGCAGCGCCCCTCAGGGGGCGTTATACAATGAGCAGTTCTTC
TRBV19	TRBJ1-5	-	17	TRBD1	CASSNPGTGNGNQPQHF	TGTGCCAGTAGTAATCCCGGGACAGGGAATGGCAATCAGCCCCAGCATTTT
TRBV10-3	TRBJ2-1	-	16	-	CAISESQRGVDNEQFF	TGTGCCATCAGTGAGTCGCAGCGCGGCGTTGACAATGAGCAGTTCTTC
TRBV11-2	TRBJ2-7	-	13	-	CASSLGPQYEQYF	TGTGCCAGCAGCTTAGGGCCCCAGTACGAGCAGTACTTC
TRBV7-9	TRBJ2-3	-	13	-	CASSPELPDTQYF	TGTGCCAGCAGTCCTGAGTTACCAGATACGCAGTATTTT
TRBV7-2	TRBJ2-7	few	15	TRBD2	CASSYLTSGPYEQYF	TGTGCCAGCAGCTATCTAACTAGCGGGCCCTACGAGCAGTACTTC
TRBV7-2	TRBJ1-2	-	14	TRBD1	CASSSTGYGYGYTF	TGTGCCAGCAGCTCGACAGGGTATGGCTATGGCTACACCTTC
TRBV5-4	TRBJ2-7	few	14	TRBD1	CASSLDRGTYEQYF	TGTGCCAGCAGCTTGGACAGGGGAACCTACGAGCAGTACTTC
TRBV29-1	TRBJ1-1	-	13	TRBD1	CSSTQDRETEAFF	TGCAGCTCAACTCAGGACAGGGAGACTGAAGCTTTCTTT
TRBV5-1	TRBJ2-2	-	18	-	CASSFSWGLPGDTGELFF	TGCGCCAGCAGCTTTTCGTGGGGCCTCCCGGGGGACACCGGGGAGCTGTTTTTT
TRBV9	TRBJ1-3	few	16	TRBD1	CASSVAGTGVGNTIYF	TGTGCCAGCAGCGTAGCTGGGACAGGGGTTGGAAACACCATATATTTT
TRBV7-3	TRBJ1-1	-	14	TRBD1	CASSPQGAGTEAFF	TGTGCCAGCAGCCCTCAGGGGGCAGGCACTGAAGCTTTCTTT
TRBV27	TRBJ1-6	-	17	-	CASSLYGGISYNSPLHF	TGTGCCAGCAGTTTATACGGGGGGATCTCCTATAATTCACCCCTCCACTTT
TRBV21-1	TRBJ1-5	-	17	-	CASSKAPGGSGNQPQHF	TGTGCCAGCAGCAAAGCCCCAGGGGGTTCGGGCAATCAGCCCCAGCATTTT
TRBV6-5	TRBJ2-7	-	13	-	CASSYLNGGEQYF	TGTGCCAGCAGTTATCTAAATGGGGGCGAGCAGTACTTC
TRBV7-3	TRBJ2-6	-	18	-	CASRKGGAILPGANVLTF	TGTGCCAGCAGAAAGGGGGGGGCCATTCTGCCTGGGGCCAACGTCCTGACTTTC
TRBV10-3	TRBJ2-7	once	14	-	CAIARGLGTYEQYF	TGTGCCATCGCAAGGGGACTCGGGACCTACGAGCAGTACTTC
TRBV6-1	TRBJ2-3	once	15	-	CASSAAGAGADTQYF	TGTGCCAGCAGTGCCGCGGGGGCGGGGGCAGATACGCAGTATTTT
TRBV5-1	TRBJ2-5	-	15	-	CASSFLGGSEETQYF	TGCGCCAGCAGCTTCCTTGGGGGGTCCGAGGAGACCCAGTACTTC
TRBV11-1	TRBJ1-1	-	14	-	CASSLARVNTEAFF	TGTGCCAGCAGCTTAGCTCGGGTGAACACTGAAGCTTTCTTT
TRBV9	TRBJ2-3	-	16	-	CASSVGASPSTDTQYF	TGTGCCAGCAGCGTAGGGGCTAGCCCTAGCACAGATACGCAGTATTTT
TRBV28	TRBJ2-7	-	13	-	CASRVQGNYEQYF	TGTGCCAGCAGGGTTCAGGGCAACTACGAGCAGTACTTC
TRBV5-4	TRBJ2-5	few	14	-	CASSLEAARGTQYF	TGTGCCAGCAGCTTGGAGGCGGCCCGGGGGACCCAGTACTTC
TRBV5-1	TRBJ1-1	-	14	-	CASSLEFGNTEAFF	TGCGCCAGCAGCTTAGAATTCGGGAACACTGAAGCTTTCTTT